Listed below are T cell receptor beta chains from one sample, sequenced in a study of identical twins. A single record per CDR3 protein comes from TCRdb applying MiXCR to the 5' RACE reads. The data contain 750,000 to 950,000 distinct CDR3 sequences, approximately 13% of them seen just once; the ten biggest clones take up around 1.5%. This sample was also put to use in a study of yellow fever vaccine responses in identical twins.

What was sequenced was PBMCs. The receptors come from a woman under 30 in good health. CDR3s include the opening cysteine and the closing phenylalanine or tryptophan. The D gene is left open where the match is weak. Size values are once, few and many counts, or a class for expanded clones, and some rows have none.

D gene: TRBD1; V gene: TRBV5-1; clone size: few; J gene: TRBJ2-2; CDR3 DNA: TGCGCCAGCAGCTACTACAGGGGAGCCGGGGAGCTGTTTTTT; CDR3 protein: CASSYYRGAGELFF
D gene: .; V gene: TRBV12-3/TRBV12-4; clone size: many; J gene: TRBJ2-6; CDR3 DNA: TGTGCCAGCAGTTTTGGGGCCAACGTCCTGACTTTC; CDR3 protein: CASSFGANVLTF
D gene: TRBD2; V gene: TRBV20-1; clone size: few; J gene: TRBJ2-6; CDR3 DNA: TGCAGTGCTCCGACTAGCGGGGGGTCTGGGGCCAACGTCCTGACTTTC; CDR3 protein: CSAPTSGGSGANVLTF
D gene: TRBD1; V gene: TRBV12-3/TRBV12-4; clone size: many; J gene: TRBJ1-2; CDR3 DNA: TGTGCCAGCAGCAGGGGACAGGGGTTAGCTAACTATGGCTACACCTTC; CDR3 protein: CASSRGQGLANYGYTF
D gene: .; V gene: TRBV12-3/TRBV12-4; clone size: many; J gene: TRBJ1-1; CDR3 DNA: TGTGCCAGCACCAGCCGACAGATGAACACTGAAGCTTTCTTT; CDR3 protein: CASTSRQMNTEAFF
D gene: .; V gene: TRBV29-1; clone size: few; J gene: TRBJ2-7; CDR3 DNA: TGCAGCGTTGTGGCCCCGGGCGAGCAGTACTTC; CDR3 protein: CSVVAPGEQYF
D gene: TRBD1; V gene: TRBV6-1; clone size: many; J gene: TRBJ2-7; CDR3 DNA: TGTGCCAGCAGTCTCTGGACAGGGGTCCTATACGAGCAGTACTTC; CDR3 protein: CASSLWTGVLYEQYF
D gene: .; V gene: TRBV21-1; clone size: many; J gene: TRBJ1-5; CDR3 DNA: TGTGCCAGAAACCGGGGGTTTCCGTTTAGCAATCAGCCCCAGCATTTT; CDR3 protein: CARNRGFPFSNQPQHF
D gene: .; V gene: TRBV7-2; clone size: .; J gene: TRBJ2-3; CDR3 DNA: TGTGCCAGCAGCTTAATTTTTGTAGATACGCAGTATTTT; CDR3 protein: CASSLIFVDTQYF
D gene: TRBD1; V gene: TRBV3-1; clone size: many; J gene: TRBJ1-1; CDR3 DNA: TGTGCCAGCAGCCCTTACAGGGGGGAGTTGAACACTGAAGCTTTCTTT; CDR3 protein: CASSPYRGELNTEAFF
D gene: .; V gene: TRBV11-2; clone size: .; J gene: TRBJ1-1; CDR3 DNA: TGTGCCAGCAGCTTAGATGGTTTGCGACACAAGAACACTGAAGCTTTCTTT; CDR3 protein: CASSLDGLRHKNTEAFF
D gene: .; V gene: TRBV5-5; clone size: .; J gene: TRBJ2-2; CDR3 DNA: TGTGCCAGCAGCTTCCGTGGGGAGCTGTTTTTT; CDR3 protein: CASSFRGELFF
D gene: TRBD1; V gene: TRBV7-9; clone size: .; J gene: TRBJ2-7; CDR3 DNA: TGTGCCAGCAGCGTCGATGCGAGGGACAGCTCCTACGAGCAGTACTTC; CDR3 protein: CASSVDARDSSYEQYF
D gene: .; V gene: TRBV7-8; clone size: .; J gene: TRBJ1-1; CDR3 DNA: TGTGCCAGCAGCTTAGGCACAGCGCTCCTGAACACTGAAGCTTTCTTT; CDR3 protein: CASSLGTALLNTEAFF
D gene: .; V gene: TRBV7-3; clone size: few; J gene: TRBJ2-1; CDR3 DNA: TGTGCCAGCAGCTTAGCTCCTCGGGGTGGTTACAATGAGCAGTTCTTC; CDR3 protein: CASSLAPRGGYNEQFF
D gene: TRBD2; V gene: TRBV7-8; clone size: many; J gene: TRBJ2-1; CDR3 DNA: TGTGCCAGCAGCTGGGGGGGGAGGACTAGCGGGACCTACAATGAGCAGTTCTTC; CDR3 protein: CASSWGGRTSGTYNEQFF
D gene: .; V gene: TRBV12-3/TRBV12-4; clone size: many; J gene: TRBJ2-2; CDR3 DNA: TGTGCCAGCAGGCCCGGGGAATACACCGGGGAGCTGTTTTTT; CDR3 protein: CASRPGEYTGELFF
D gene: TRBD1; V gene: TRBV9; clone size: few; J gene: TRBJ2-1; CDR3 DNA: TGTGCCAGCAGCGTAGAGGTATACGGACAGGGCTCTGAGTGGGACAATGAGCAGTTCTTC; CDR3 protein: CASSVEVYGQGSEWDNEQFF
D gene: .; V gene: TRBV12-3/TRBV12-4; clone size: few; J gene: TRBJ2-7; CDR3 DNA: TGTGCCAGCAGCAGGGATCGGTACGAGCAGTACTTC; CDR3 protein: CASSRDRYEQYF
D gene: .; V gene: TRBV28; clone size: few; J gene: TRBJ2-6; CDR3 DNA: TGTGCCAGCAGTTTATCAGGGGCTGGGGCCAACGTCCTGACTTTC; CDR3 protein: CASSLSGAGANVLTF
D gene: TRBD2; V gene: TRBV11-2; clone size: .; J gene: TRBJ2-1; CDR3 DNA: TGTGCCAGCAGCTCTAGCGGGGGGGTCGGCGATGAGCAGTTCTTC; CDR3 protein: CASSSSGGVGDEQFF
D gene: .; V gene: TRBV20-1; clone size: .; J gene: TRBJ2-6; CDR3 DNA: TGCAGTGCTAGAGATATGCAGGGGGCCAACGTCCTGACTTTC; CDR3 protein: CSARDMQGANVLTF
D gene: .; V gene: TRBV20-1; clone size: .; J gene: TRBJ2-7; CDR3 DNA: TGCAGTGCTAGAGCTTACCGAGGGGGCTACGAGCAGTACTTC; CDR3 protein: CSARAYRGGYEQYF
D gene: .; V gene: TRBV20-1; clone size: .; J gene: TRBJ2-1; CDR3 DNA: TGCAGTGCTAGAGCCCCCCGGCGGGGTAACAATGAGCAGTTCTTC; CDR3 protein: CSARAPRRGNNEQFF
D gene: .; V gene: TRBV4-1; clone size: few; J gene: TRBJ2-1; CDR3 DNA: TGCGCCAGCAGCCAACCCCCGGGACGGTCAAACAATGAGCAGTTCTTC; CDR3 protein: CASSQPPGRSNNEQFF
D gene: TRBD1; V gene: TRBV7-9; clone size: many; J gene: TRBJ2-3; CDR3 DNA: TGTGCCAGCAGCTTACGGGACAGCTACACAGATACGCAGTATTTT; CDR3 protein: CASSLRDSYTDTQYF
D gene: .; V gene: TRBV15; clone size: few; J gene: TRBJ1-5; CDR3 DNA: TGTGCCACCAGCAGAATTGGCAACGGTGGTCAGCCCCAGCATTTT; CDR3 protein: CATSRIGNGGQPQHF
D gene: TRBD1; V gene: TRBV6-2/TRBV6-3; clone size: few; J gene: TRBJ1-2; CDR3 DNA: TGTGCCAGCAGCCGCCCTCCTGGGACAGGGGTCTGGACCTTC; CDR3 protein: CASSRPPGTGVWTF